A selection of T cell receptor beta chains follows, all from one sample in a study of blood T cell repertoires in COVID-19. Measured with immunoSEQ multiplex PCR; TCRdb has only the in-frame clones, and not every one. This sample has over 200,000 clones, with 86% found just once. Sequencing was carried out using PBMCs or T cells enriched from blood (not recorded which). The origin of the receptors is a woman younger than 45 who had been exposed to COVID-19. CDR3s include the opening cysteine and the closing phenylalanine or tryptophan. Each record gives: V gene, J gene, D gene, clone size, CDR3 protein, CDR3 DNA. D genes are given only for firm matches. Not every row has a clone size; where given, it reads once, few, many or a size class.

>TRBV29-1|TRBJ2-6|-|once
CSVESGANVLTF
TGCAGCGTTGAGAGTGGGGCCAACGTCCTGACTTTC
>TRBV7-9|TRBJ1-2|-|-
CASSPGGGGYTF
TGTGCCAGCAGTCCTGGGGGCGGCGGCTACACCTTC
>TRBV5-5|TRBJ2-1|-|-
CASSLSFGGGLYNEQFF
TGTGCCAGCAGCTTGTCCTTCGGCGGGGGCCTTTACAATGAGCAGTTCTTC
>TRBV7-9|TRBJ2-3|-|-
CASSLAVPGTDTQYF
TGTGCCAGCAGCTTAGCAGTGCCGGGGACAGATACGCAGTATTTT
>TRBV7-9|TRBJ2-3|-|once
CASSRSPSSTDTQYF
TGTGCCAGCAGTCGTAGTCCGTCTAGCACAGATACGCAGTATTTT
>TRBV7-2|TRBJ2-3|-|-
CASSRSQGLTDTQYF
TGTGCCAGCAGCCGCTCCCAGGGGCTAACAGATACGCAGTATTTT
>TRBV12-5|TRBJ1-6|-|few
CASGLVGSYNSPLHF
TGTGCTAGTGGTTTGGTGGGCAGTTATAATTCACCCCTCCACTTT
>TRBV10-2|TRBJ2-1|TRBD1|-
CASSEPSFGTGSFHEQFF
TGCGCCAGCAGTGAGCCCAGCTTCGGGACAGGGTCTTTCCATGAGCAGTTCTTC
>TRBV2|TRBJ1-2|TRBD1|few
CASTTGEARGYGYTF
TGTGCCAGCACAACAGGGGAGGCTAGGGGCTATGGCTACACCTTC
>TRBV6-5|TRBJ2-7|-|-
CASSPTGGAGYEQYF
TGTGCCAGCAGTCCCACTGGGGGCGCAGGCTACGAGCAGTACTTC
>TRBV3-1/TRBV3-2|TRBJ1-2|TRBD1|-
CASSQGGQGSYGYTF
TGTGCCAGCAGCCAAGGTGGACAGGGGAGCTATGGCTACACCTTC
>TRBV30|TRBJ1-2|-|-
CAWTTPRDYGYTF
TGTGCCTGGACGACGCCTCGGGACTATGGCTACACCTTC
>TRBV6-5|TRBJ1-4|-|-
CASMRGGGTNEKLFF
TGTGCCAGCATGAGGGGCGGGGGGACTAATGAAAAACTGTTTTTT
>TRBV9|TRBJ1-1|-|-
CASSAGGSQSTEAFF
TGTGCCAGCAGCGCTGGGGGGTCCCAGAGCACTGAAGCTTTCTTT
>TRBV6-1|TRBJ1-4|-|-
CASSEAGGAVNEKLFF
TGTGCCAGCAGTGAAGCAGGCGGGGCGGTGAATGAAAAACTGTTTTTT
>TRBV5-1|TRBJ2-5|-|-
CASSATGTYAETQYF
TGCGCCAGCAGCGCGACCGGGACATACGCAGAGACCCAGTACTTC
>TRBV2|TRBJ1-5|TRBD1|few
CASSAGQANQPQHF
TGTGCCAGCAGTGCGGGACAGGCCAATCAGCCCCAGCATTTT
>TRBV11-2|TRBJ1-4|-|-
CASSPSGSGNEKLFF
TGTGCCAGCAGCCCAAGCGGGTCCGGGAATGAAAAACTGTTTTTT
>TRBV3-1/TRBV3-2|TRBJ2-3|-|few
CASSQGGSPSTDTQYF
TGTGCCAGCAGCCAAGGAGGGAGCCCGAGCACAGATACGCAGTATTTT
>TRBV4-2|TRBJ2-7|-|-
CASSQSGRGEQYF
TGTGCCAGCAGCCAGAGTGGCCGGGGCGAGCAGTACTTC
>TRBV27|TRBJ2-7|TRBD2|-
CASSLLSGGSSYEQYF
TGTGCCAGCAGTTTGCTTAGCGGGGGAAGCTCCTACGAGCAGTACTTC
>TRBV27|TRBJ1-6|TRBD1|-
CASSFLFRDRNSPLHF
TGTGCCAGCAGTTTTCTTTTCCGGGACAGAAATTCACCCCTCCACTTT
>TRBV6-4|TRBJ1-2|-|-
CASTGTGHSYGYTF
TGTGCCAGCACCGGGACTGGGCATAGCTATGGCTACACCTTC
>TRBV6-2/TRBV6-3|TRBJ2-7|-|once
CASSFSGSYEQYF
TGTGCCAGCAGTTTCTCCGGGTCCTACGAGCAGTACTTC
>TRBV6-5|TRBJ1-2|TRBD1|-
CASSYSSGTGPYGYTF
TGTGCCAGCAGTTACTCGAGTGGGACAGGTCCCTATGGCTACACCTTC
>TRBV7-9|TRBJ2-7|TRBD1|-
CASRRDRGIYEQYF
TGTGCCAGCAGACGGGACAGGGGAATATACGAGCAGTACTTC
>TRBV2|TRBJ1-5|-|-
CASSTDEAPQHF
TGTGCCAGCAGCACCGACGAGGCTCCCCAGCATTTT
>TRBV20-1|TRBJ1-1|-|few
CSARAGEAFF
TGCAGTGCCAGAGCCGGTGAAGCTTTCTTT
>TRBV29-1|TRBJ1-1|-|-
CSVEPDTMNTEAFF
TGCAGTGTCGAGCCCGACACCATGAACACTGAAGCTTTCTTT
>TRBV23-1|TRBJ1-5|-|few
CASSQGDGYNQPQHF
TGCGCCAGCAGTCAGGGAGACGGATACAATCAGCCCCAGCATTTT
>TRBV6-6|TRBJ2-7|TRBD1|-
CASSRDSDREQYF
TGTGCCAGCAGTCGGGACAGCGATAGGGAGCAGTACTTC
>TRBV11-2|TRBJ1-1|-|-
CASSHRTGFPEAFF
TGTGCCAGCAGCCATCGAACAGGGTTCCCTGAAGCTTTCTTT
>TRBV19|TRBJ2-2|-|once
CASSIGQGGGELFF
TGTGCCAGTAGTATAGGGCAGGGTGGCGGGGAGCTGTTTTTT
>TRBV5-1|TRBJ2-2|TRBD2|-
CASTSGGINTGELFF
TGCGCCAGTACCAGCGGGGGGATAAACACCGGGGAGCTGTTTTTT
>TRBV10-3|TRBJ2-7|-|-
CAISGQGYEQYF
TGTGCCATCAGTGGACAAGGATACGAGCAGTACTTC
>TRBV18|TRBJ1-6|TRBD1|few
CASSTTDRNNSPLHF
TGTGCCAGCTCAACCACGGACAGGAATAATTCACCCCTCCACTTT
>TRBV5-5|TRBJ1-2|-|-
CASSMDTLLANYGYTF
TGTGCCAGCAGTATGGACACCCTACTGGCTAACTATGGCTACACCTTC
>TRBV6-6|TRBJ2-3|TRBD2|-
CASSPTSGGLASIDTQYF
TGTGCCAGCAGTCCGACTAGCGGGGGACTTGCGTCAATAGATACGCAGTATTTT
>TRBV25-1|TRBJ1-1|-|-
CASSGRVWNTEAFF
TGTGCCAGCAGTGGGAGGGTGTGGAACACTGAAGCTTTCTTT
>TRBV9|TRBJ2-3|-|-
CASSVGGVWDTQYF
TGTGCCAGCAGCGTAGGGGGGGTATGGGATACGCAGTATTTT
>TRBV14|TRBJ2-6|-|-
CASSQGLAGVFSGANVLTF
TGTGCCAGCAGCCAAGGTCTGGCAGGGGTGTTTTCCGGGGCCAACGTCCTGACTTTC
>TRBV5-4|TRBJ1-6|-|-
CAIPGHENSPLHF
TGTGCCATCCCGGGACACGAGAATTCACCCCTCCACTTT
>TRBV3-1/TRBV3-2|TRBJ2-7|-|few
CASSQDTQGEQYF
TGTGCCAGCAGCCAAGATACGCAGGGGGAGCAGTACTTC
>TRBV5-1|TRBJ1-1|TRBD1|-
CASSLEGGAGTEAFF
TGCGCCAGCAGCTTGGAAGGGGGCGCCGGCACTGAAGCTTTCTTT
>TRBV3-1/TRBV3-2|TRBJ2-2|-|-
CASSQGHRANTGELFF
TGTGCCAGCAGCCAAGGCCACAGGGCGAACACCGGGGAGCTGTTTTTT
>TRBV29-1|TRBJ1-1|-|-
CSGSGNVQNTEAFF
TGCAGCGGATCAGGGAACGTACAGAACACTGAAGCTTTCTTT
>TRBV10-3|TRBJ1-5|-|-
CAISALQNQPQHF
TGTGCCATCAGTGCCTTACAGAATCAGCCCCAGCATTTT
>TRBV11-2|TRBJ1-2|-|-
CASSLSTGTLGYTF
TGTGCCAGCAGCTTATCAACAGGAACCCTCGGCTACACCTTC
>TRBV24-1|TRBJ1-3|TRBD1|-
CATSETPGTGRNTIYF
TGTGCCACCAGTGAAACCCCCGGGACAGGGAGAAACACCATATATTTT
>TRBV5-1|TRBJ2-1|-|-
CASSYFSGGEFGEQFF
TGCGCCAGCAGCTACTTCTCTGGAGGGGAATTTGGTGAGCAGTTCTTC
>TRBV5-1|TRBJ2-1|TRBD1|-
CASSSGQGYVEQFF
TGCGCCAGCAGCTCCGGACAGGGGTACGTTGAGCAGTTCTTC
>TRBV29-1|TRBJ1-1|TRBD1|-
CSVEGQGAGEAFF
TGCAGCGTTGAGGGACAGGGGGCAGGTGAAGCTTTCTTT
>TRBV10-3|TRBJ2-7|-|-
CAISGDKRGGYEQYF
TGTGCCATCAGTGGGGACAAAAGAGGGGGTTACGAGCAGTACTTC
>TRBV9|TRBJ2-3|TRBD2|-
CASSVGLAGLNTDTQYF
TGTGCCAGCAGCGTAGGACTAGCGGGCCTGAACACAGATACGCAGTATTTT